This T cell receptor beta chain came from a study of blood T cell repertoires in COVID-19. Study-level background: Collection of acute and convalescent COVID-19 samples took place in the United States, Italy and Spain. Sources were T cells, B-cell-depleted T cells, or PBMCs; the material itself was cDNA or gDNA.

CDR1 and CDR2 (germline): SGHRS, YFSETQ. This CDR3 has 17 residues. V was clipped by 0 bases and J by 9 bases, with 19 bases between them. How the authors handled the data: Reference gene primer amplification in the assay estimated nucleated cell counts. The repertoire was sequenced with immunoSEQ multiplex PCR; TCRdb's copy has only in-frame clones and lacks some. V, J and clone size are those of that table, while D and trimming were read from the DNA. The table includes fewer than 300,000 clones, around 90% detected once. The TCR was taken from a woman aged 50 to 65 with COVID-19, enrolled during active disease. The sample consisted of peripheral blood. The V call is TRBV5-1, the J call TRBJ1-6; possible D gene TRBD1, 5 bases. The CDR3 protein is CASSLATGGLSGSPLHF. The CDR3 DNA is TGCGCCAGCAGCTTGGCCACCGGGGGACTCTCCGGTTCACCCCTCCACTTT.